The T cell receptor (beta chain) described here comes from a study of OX40 agonist ivuxolimab in advanced cancers. As for the study in general: Of the patients, three showed partial responses, one with hepatocellular carcinoma and two with cutaneous melanoma.

Sequencing was performed with immunoSEQ multiplex PCR; in TCRdb, only in-frame clones are kept and a portion is missing. The sample shows some 70,000 clones, 70% to 90% of them seen only once. V shed 5 bases and J 5 bases; nucleotides not matched to a gene: 10. The CDR3 runs 15 residues. The germline CDR1 and CDR2 sequences are SGHVS and FNYEAQ. Baseline was the first blood sampling point, followed by cycle 4 day 1 and cycle 7 day 1. This TCR derives from an adult with an advanced solid tumor such as melanoma, head and neck, liver or kidney cancer. The sample in question was CD4+ or CD8+ T cells sorted from blood, obtained in a trial of the OX40 agonist ivuxolimab. The rearrangement joins TRBV7-6 to TRBJ2-7, with TRBD1 identical over 9 bases. CDR3 protein: CASSVGGTGTHEQYF. The CDR3 DNA sequence: TGTGCCAGCAGCGTAGGGGGGACAGGGACCCACGAGCAGTACTTC.